This passage covers 11 T cell receptor beta chains from one sample sequenced in a study of cytomegalovirus exposure and HLA in healthy donors (dated by TCRdb to 2017 to 2019). Receptor libraries were prepared by the immunoSEQ multiplex PCR assay. For the multiplex PCR, a mixture combining 60 forward primers for TCR Vbeta segments and 13 reverse primers for TCR Jbeta segments was used. TCRdb's version of the immuneACCESS table is confined to in-frame rearrangements and falls short of the full clone set. An unresolved V gene accounts for under half of the shortfall where checked; the remainder is of unknown origin. The sample table on file contains some 150,000 clones. Clones ranked in the top ten supply about 0.8% of the sample. The sequencing input was PBMCs. Receptors were obtained from a young woman in good health and CMV-seropositive.

V gene TRBV4-1 combines with J gene TRBJ1-4; 12 bases are shared with TRBD1. The CDR3 covers 18 residues. V shed 4 bases, J shed 7 bases, and the junction held 13 bases outside the gene matches. The germline V gene has CDR1 MGHRA and CDR2 YSYEKL. CDR3 coding DNA: TGCGCCAGCAGCCCACTCCCGGGACAGGGGGCCTCTGGTGAAAAACTGTTTTTT. This codes for CASSPLPGQGASGEKLFF.

The chain has TRBV7-9 and TRBJ1-1; 9 bases are a match to TRBD1. V gave up 3 bases and J gave up 7 bases; unmatched junction bases: 6. Germline V gives CDR1 SEHNR, CDR2 FQNEAQ (reference sequence). CDR3 size: 14 residues. The CDR3 spells CASSFRDRAIEAFF. DNA of the CDR3: TGTGCCAGCAGCTTCCGGGACAGGGCCATTGAAGCTTTCTTT.

The V call is TRBV19, the J call TRBJ2-3; 10 nucleotides agree with TRBD2. Germline V CDR1 and CDR2: LNHDA, SQIVND (reference sequence). J lost 4 bases, V lost 6 bases, and 7 bases had no gene match. The CDR3 contains 15 residues. This chain's CDR3 is CASSDSGGFPDTQYF. CDR3 DNA: TGTGCCAGTAGCGATAGCGGGGGGTTCCCAGATACGCAGTATTTT.

The genes are TRBV6-6 and TRBJ2-3; D gene uncertain. Trimming left V 2 bases short and J 2 bases short, with 11 bases between. Germline V CDR1 and CDR2: MNHNY, SVGAGI (reference sequence). This CDR3 comprises 15 residues. The CDR3 loop is CASSYGGSHTDTQYF. In DNA, the CDR3 is TGTGCCAGCAGTTACGGCGGCAGCCACACAGATACGCAGTATTTT.

The rearrangement uses TRBV5-1 and TRBJ1-2, with D perhaps TRBD1 (5 bases). The V gene's germline CDR1 is SGHRS and CDR2 YFSETQ. With 1 base removed from V and 2 bases from J, the gap between germline ends came to 6 bases. This CDR3 has 13 residues. The CDR3 DNA is TGCGCCAGCAGCTTGAGGGGAAACTATGGCTACACCTTC. Its protein product is CASSLRGNYGYTF.

V is TRBV6-4 and J is TRBJ2-2; D not certain. The germline V gene encodes CDR1 MRHNA and CDR2 SNTAGT. The CDR3 is 13 residues long. V was pared by 6 bases and J by 6 bases, with 11 bases between. CDR3 residues: CASRSVEAGELFF. CDR3 DNA: TGTGCCAGCAGATCGGTTGAAGCCGGGGAGCTGTTTTTT.

This chain uses TRBV4-1 with TRBJ1-1, with TRBD1 identical over 7 bases. This CDR3 has 15 amino acids. Germline CDR1 reads MGHRA; CDR2 reads YSYEKL. The J segment lost 11 bases and the V segment lost 2 bases, leaving 14 bases of the junction unmatched. For the CDR3, the DNA is TGCGCCAGCAGCCAACCCCCTAACGGACAGGCGACGGCTTTCTTT. Protein sequence: CASSQPPNGQATAFF.

The rearrangement joins TRBV5-5 to TRBJ1-4; D may be TRBD1 (5 bases). Germline CDR1 and CDR2: SGHKS and YYEKEE (reference sequence). This CDR3 has 17 amino acids. V shed 1 base and J shed 4 bases, with 17 bases lying between them. Here the CDR3 DNA reads TGTGCCAGCAGCTTGAGTCAGGGAGGACGATTTAATGAAAAACTGTTTTTT. It encodes CASSLSQGGRFNEKLFF.

The V and J genes are TRBV30 and TRBJ2-1; D gene uncertain. V lost 1 base and J lost 7, with 5 bases in between. This CDR3 has 11 residues. Germline V lookup: CDR1 GTSNPN, CDR2 SVGIG (reference sequence). CDR3 nucleotide sequence: TGTGCCTGGAGTGCGTCTAATGAGCAGTTCTTC. This encodes CAWSASNEQFF.

The chain employs TRBV11-1 and TRBJ1-1; no clear D. This CDR3 region has 13 residues. V lost 5 bases and J 11 bases, leaving 18 bases between the germline ends. Germline CDR1 reads SGHAT; CDR2 reads FQDESV (reference sequence). CDR3 sequence: CASSNPRPGVAFF. The CDR3 coding sequence is TGTGCCAGCAGCAATCCGAGACCCGGAGTCGCTTTCTTT.

The chain carries TRBV11-2 and TRBJ1-1; TRBD1 might be the D (5 bases). V was trimmed by 9 bases and J by 0 bases, leaving 11 bases between them. CDR3 size: 13 residues. Germline CDR1 reads SGHAT; CDR2 reads FQNNGV. CDR3 sequence reads: CASKEQVNTEAFF. The CDR3 DNA is TGTGCCAGTAAGGAACAGGTGAACACTGAAGCTTTCTTT. Using reference TRBV11-2 and TRBJ1-1 for the parts outside the CDR3, the full variable domain is EAGVAQSPRYKIIEKRQSVAFWCNPISGHATLYWYQQILGQGPKLLIQFQNNGVVDDSQLPKDRFSAERLKGVDSTLKIQPAKLEDSAVYLCASKEQVNTEAFFGQGTRLTVV.